Below, 5 T cell receptor beta chains from the same sample are listed, as sequenced in a study of blood T cell repertoires in COVID-19. Profiling relied on immunoSEQ multiplex PCR, and the TCRdb table lists in-frame clones only, not all of them. This sample carries roughly 93,000 clones, approximately 81% of them seen once, and the ten largest clones take approximately 12%. Input material: peripheral blood. The receptors were sampled from a woman aged 80 or over with acute or convalescent COVID-19.

This chain uses TRBV3-1 (or the pseudogene TRBV3-2) with TRBJ1-3; TRBD1 might be the D (6 bases). This CDR3 spans 15 amino acids. The germline gives CDR1 LGHDT, CDR2 YNNKEL (reference sequence). V was shortened by 3 bases and J by 0 bases, with 9 bases between the two germline ends. CDR3 in amino acids: CASSHTGSSGNTIYF. CDR3 sequence (DNA): TGTGCCAGCAGCCACACAGGGAGCTCTGGAAACACCATATATTTT.

The chain has TRBV2 and TRBJ2-4, with 10 bases fitting TRBD1. Germline V lookup: CDR1 SNHLY, CDR2 FYNNEI. Losses at the gene ends were 4 bases for V and 6 bases for J; bases not matched to a gene: 9. The CDR3 runs 16 residues. CDR3 sequence reads: CASSAQRWTGGNIQYF. DNA for the CDR3: TGTGCCAGCAGTGCTCAGCGGTGGACAGGGGGAAACATTCAGTACTTC.

The chain combines TRBV10-3 with TRBJ1-5; D might be TRBD1 (5 bases). The ends were cut back, 5 bases at V and 5 bases at J, with 13 bases in the middle. This CDR3 is built from 14 residues. The V gene's germline CDR1 is ENHRY and CDR2 SYGVKD. In DNA form, the CDR3 reads TGTGCCATCAGTTCAGGGAATGGGGATCAGCCCCAGCATTTT. It is translated as CAISSGNGDQPQHF.

The chain recombines TRBV3-1 (or the pseudogene TRBV3-2) with TRBJ1-2; possibly TRBD1 for D (5 bases). V gave up 0 bases and J gave up 4 bases, with 12 bases separating them. This CDR3 is 15 amino acids long. Germline V lookup: CDR1 LGHDT, CDR2 YNNKEL (reference sequence). In nucleotides, the CDR3 is TGTGCCAGCAGCCAAGAGGGGGGAGGGAGCTATGGCTACACCTTC. Translating gives CASSQEGGGSYGYTF.

J is TRBJ1-1 and V is TRBV5-6; 7 nucleotides agree with TRBD1. The CDR3 contains 15 residues. V gave up 4 bases and J gave up 2 bases; unmatched junction bases: 8. Germline CDR1 is SGHDT and CDR2 is YYEEEE. The CDR3 nucleotides read TGTGCCAGCAGCAATTACGGACAGGTTAACACTGAAGCTTTCTTT. It is translated as CASSNYGQVNTEAFF.